The 11 T cell receptor beta chains below were found in one sample sequenced in a study of blood T cell repertoires in COVID-19. Some clones are missing from TCRdb's copy, which holds only in-frame ones; the method was immunoSEQ multiplex PCR. The sample yields around 280,000 clones, roughly 90% seen once. Sequencing was done on a sample of peripheral blood. These receptors were collected from a woman younger than 45 with COVID-19, enrolled during active disease.

This clone showed up just once. This sequence joins TRBV9 and TRBJ2-3; a weak D match, TRBD2 (6 bases). V gave up 3 bases and J gave up 4 bases, with 9 bases separating them. The CDR3 runs 13 residues. CDR1 SGDLS and CDR2 YYNGEE come from the germline V gene. The DNA of the CDR3 is TGTGCCAGCAGCGGGGGGACTTCAGATACGCAGTATTTT. Its protein is CASSGGTSDTQYF.

This clone was recorded once. The V call is TRBV28, the J call TRBJ1-2, with 8 bases lining up with TRBD1. The V and J ends lost 10 bases and 8 bases, in that order; junction bases with no gene match: 9. The CDR3 is 12 amino acids. Germline V gene lookup returns CDR1 MDHEN and CDR2 SYDVKM. CDR3: CATGYRGKGYTF. The CDR3 nucleotides read TGTGCCACCGGATACAGGGGGAAAGGCTACACCTTC.

The chain carries TRBV19 and TRBJ2-7, with D possibly matching TRBD1 (5 bases). The CDR3 has 14 amino acids. V lost 5 bases, J lost 0 bases, and 11 bases lay in between. Looked up from germline, CDR1 is LNHDA and CDR2 is SQIVND (reference sequence). CDR3 nucleotides: TGTGCCAGTAGTCCAGACACAGGCTCCTACGAGCAGTACTTC. Protein: CASSPDTGSYEQYF.

This clone was detected only once. The V gene is TRBV6-5, the J gene TRBJ2-3, with no clear D. CDR1 and CDR2 (germline): MNHEY, SVGAGI. This CDR3 is built from 14 residues. Trimming took off 2 bases at V and 7 bases at J, with 13 bases between the two ends. The CDR3: CASSYPSPPYTQYF. DNA of the CDR3: TGTGCCAGCAGTTACCCCAGTCCCCCCTATACGCAGTATTTT.

This clone was found once. The chain has TRBV9 and TRBJ2-1, with TRBD2 matching 8 bases. Germline loops: CDR1 SGDLS, CDR2 YYNGEE. The CDR3 runs 17 residues. Losses at the gene ends were 0 bases for V and 2 bases for J; bases not matched to a gene: 7. This CDR3 is CASSVDWREVPYNEQFF. The CDR3 nucleotides read TGTGCCAGCAGCGTAGATTGGCGGGAGGTACCCTACAATGAGCAGTTCTTC.

The chain recombines TRBV19 with TRBJ2-3; weak D call: TRBD2 (7 bases). The CDR3 consists of 16 residues. Germline CDR1 and CDR2: LNHDA and SQIVND (reference sequence). The germline V and J ends were trimmed by 3 bases and 4 bases, with 17 bases remaining between them. CDR3: CASSIGRGASADTQYF. In DNA form, the CDR3 reads TGTGCCAGTAGTATTGGGAGGGGGGCCTCCGCAGATACGCAGTATTTT.

The chain recombines TRBV28 with TRBJ1-2, with 7 nucleotides matching TRBD1. The germline CDR1 and CDR2 sequences are MDHEN and SYDVKM. The CDR3 has 13 residues. The V segment lost 7 bases and the J segment 4 bases; nucleotides outside the gene matches: 6. The CDR3 reads CASTNTGVYGYTF. Here the CDR3 DNA reads TGTGCCAGCACCAATACAGGGGTCTATGGCTACACCTTC.

On this clone: The sample contains more than one DNA sequence encoding this CDR3. The genes are TRBV2 and TRBJ2-2; D remains unclear. With 5 bases removed from V and 1 base from J, the gap between germline ends came to 8 bases. Germline-derived CDR1 and CDR2 are SNHLY and FYNNEI. This CDR3 contains 14 residues. The CDR3 nucleotides are TGTGCCAGCAGTCCCCGACAGAACACCGGGGAGCTGTTTTTT. Its protein is CASSPRQNTGELFF.

In the case of this clone: At one of its ends the junction is not consistent with the germline gene, which may arise from a read error. The chain has TRBV6-5 and TRBJ2-7; 16 bases are shared with TRBD2. Germline assignment: CDR1 MNHEY and CDR2 SVGAGI. This CDR3 contains 13 residues. The CDR3 region has the DNA TGTGCCAGCAGGAGGGGACTAGCGGGAGGGATGGACTTC. Translated: CASRRGLAGGMDF.

CDR3 sequence (DNA): TGTGCCAGCACCCGGGGATCGGGCGCTGGCTACACCTTC. Translating it yields CASTRGSGAGYTF. The rearrangement links TRBV6-5 to TRBJ1-2; D remains unclear. Germline V gene data show CDR1 as MNHEY and CDR2 as SVGAGI. This CDR3 contains 13 residues. V gave up 7 bases and J gave up 7 bases, with 16 bases separating them.

The rearrangement links TRBV10-3 to TRBJ2-7, with TRBD2 matching over 12 bases. J lost 7 bases, V lost 4 bases, and 2 bases had no gene match. The CDR3 contains 13 residues. Germline CDR1 reads ENHRY; CDR2 reads SYGVKD. The CDR3 coding sequence is TGTGCCATCAGTGGACTAGCGGGAGTAGAGCAGTACTTC. Its translation: CAISGLAGVEQYF.